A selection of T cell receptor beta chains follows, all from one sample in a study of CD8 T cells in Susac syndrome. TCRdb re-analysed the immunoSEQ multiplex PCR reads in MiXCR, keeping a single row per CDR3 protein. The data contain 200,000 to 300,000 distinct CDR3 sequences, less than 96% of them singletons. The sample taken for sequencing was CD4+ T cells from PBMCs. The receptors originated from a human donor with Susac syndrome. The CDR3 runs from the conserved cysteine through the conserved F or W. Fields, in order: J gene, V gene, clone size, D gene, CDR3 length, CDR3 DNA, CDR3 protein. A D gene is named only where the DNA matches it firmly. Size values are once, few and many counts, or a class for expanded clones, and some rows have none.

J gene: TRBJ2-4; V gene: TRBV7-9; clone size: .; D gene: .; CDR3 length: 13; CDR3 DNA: TGTGCCAGCAGCTTCAGTAACGGCGGCATTCAGTACTTC; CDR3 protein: CASSFSNGGIQYF
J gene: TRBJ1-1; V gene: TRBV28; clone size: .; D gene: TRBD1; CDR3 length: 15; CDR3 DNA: TGTGCCAGCCGGCCGAGGGGGACAGGGAACACTGAAGCTTTCTTT; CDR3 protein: CASRPRGTGNTEAFF
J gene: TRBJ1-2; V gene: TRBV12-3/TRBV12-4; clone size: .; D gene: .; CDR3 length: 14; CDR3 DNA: TGTGCCAGCAGTACAACAGGGAGAAACTATGGCTACACCTTC; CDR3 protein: CASSTTGRNYGYTF
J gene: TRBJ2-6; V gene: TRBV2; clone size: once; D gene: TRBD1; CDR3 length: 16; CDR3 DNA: TGTGCCAGCAGTGGAGGGGGCCACTCTGGGGCCAACGTCCTGACTTTC; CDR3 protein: CASSGGGHSGANVLTF
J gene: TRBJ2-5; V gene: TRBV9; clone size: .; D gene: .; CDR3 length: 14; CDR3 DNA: TGTGCCAGCAGCGCCGAGACTAGAGCAGAGACCCAGTACTTC; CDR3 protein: CASSAETRAETQYF
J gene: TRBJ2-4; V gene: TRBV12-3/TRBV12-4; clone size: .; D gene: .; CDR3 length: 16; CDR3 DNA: TGTGCCAGCAGTTTAGTACAGGGTAGCGCCAAAAACATTCAGTACTTC; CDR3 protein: CASSLVQGSAKNIQYF
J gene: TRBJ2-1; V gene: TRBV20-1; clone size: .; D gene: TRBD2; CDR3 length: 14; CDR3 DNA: TGCAGTGCTTCAGCGGGAGTTCTTTCTAGTGAGCAGTTCTTC; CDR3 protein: CSASAGVLSSEQFF
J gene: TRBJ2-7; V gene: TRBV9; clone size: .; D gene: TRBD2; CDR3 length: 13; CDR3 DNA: TGTGCCAGCGGGGCGGGAGGTCCCTACGAGCAGTACTTC; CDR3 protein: CASGAGGPYEQYF
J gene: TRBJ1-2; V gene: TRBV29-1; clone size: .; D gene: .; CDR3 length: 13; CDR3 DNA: TGCAGCGTTGAAGATCTTGGGACGACTGGCTACACCTTC; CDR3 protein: CSVEDLGTTGYTF
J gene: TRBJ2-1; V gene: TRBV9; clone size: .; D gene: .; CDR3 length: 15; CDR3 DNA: TGTGCCAGCAGCGCAGGGGTTGCGGGATGGTATGAGCAGTTCTTC; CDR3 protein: CASSAGVAGWYEQFF
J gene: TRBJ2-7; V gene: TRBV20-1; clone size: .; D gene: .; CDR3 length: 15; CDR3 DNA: TGCAGTGCTAGCCCGATTGGGGACTCTCGGTACGAGCAGTACTTC; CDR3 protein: CSASPIGDSRYEQYF
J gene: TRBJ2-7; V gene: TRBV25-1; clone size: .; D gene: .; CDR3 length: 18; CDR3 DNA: TGTGCCAGCAGTGAATTCCCCGGTGGAGCGGAGGGAACCTACGAGCAGTACTTC; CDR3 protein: CASSEFPGGAEGTYEQYF
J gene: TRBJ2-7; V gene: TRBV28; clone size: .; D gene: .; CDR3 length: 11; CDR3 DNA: TGTGCCAGCAATACCGACTACGAGCAGTACTTC; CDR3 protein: CASNTDYEQYF
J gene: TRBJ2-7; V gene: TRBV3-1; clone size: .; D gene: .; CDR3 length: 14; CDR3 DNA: TGTGCCAGCAGCCCGAGCCAGGGTACCTACGAGCAGTACTTC; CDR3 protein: CASSPSQGTYEQYF
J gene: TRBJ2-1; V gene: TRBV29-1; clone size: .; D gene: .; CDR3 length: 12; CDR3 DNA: TGCAGCACTCGAACCGCGGTTGCATTTCAGTTCTTC; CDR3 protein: CSTRTAVAFQFF
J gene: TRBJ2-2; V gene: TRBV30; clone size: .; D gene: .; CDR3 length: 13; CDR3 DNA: TGTGCCTGGAGTGTCAGGGGTGGCGGGGAGCTGTTTTTT; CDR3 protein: CAWSVRGGGELFF
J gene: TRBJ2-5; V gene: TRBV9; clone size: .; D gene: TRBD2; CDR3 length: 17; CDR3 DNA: TGTGCCAGCAGCGTAGTACCCCTAGCGGGAGGGAAAGAGACCCAGTACTTC; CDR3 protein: CASSVVPLAGGKETQYF
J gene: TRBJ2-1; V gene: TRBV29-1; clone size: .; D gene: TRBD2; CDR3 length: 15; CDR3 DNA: TGCAGCGTCTTAGCGGGAGGGGGCCTTCGGGATGAGCAGTTCTTC; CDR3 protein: CSVLAGGGLRDEQFF
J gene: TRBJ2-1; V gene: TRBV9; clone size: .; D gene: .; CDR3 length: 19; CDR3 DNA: TGTGCCAGCAGCGGTTTTTTCCGAGTTGGGGGGCGGCGGTACAATGAGCAGTTCTTC; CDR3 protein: CASSGFFRVGGRRYNEQFF
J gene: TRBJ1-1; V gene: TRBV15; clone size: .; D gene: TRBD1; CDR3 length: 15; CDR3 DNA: TGTGCCACCAGCGGGGGACAGACTAAGAACACTGAAGCTTTCTTT; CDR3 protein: CATSGGQTKNTEAFF
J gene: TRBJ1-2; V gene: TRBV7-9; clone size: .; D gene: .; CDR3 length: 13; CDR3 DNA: TGTGCCAGCAGCTTAGGGCCGGAGGGTGGCTACACCTTC; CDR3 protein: CASSLGPEGGYTF
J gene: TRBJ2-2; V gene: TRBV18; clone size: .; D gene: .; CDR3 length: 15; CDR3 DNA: TGTGCCAGCTCACCCGGGGCTGGCGGAGCCGGGGAGCTGTTTTTT; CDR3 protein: CASSPGAGGAGELFF
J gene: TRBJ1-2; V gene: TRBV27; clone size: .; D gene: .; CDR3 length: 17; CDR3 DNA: TGTGCCAGCAGAAACTCTATCCTGGGGGTTGCGGGCTATGGCTACACCTTC; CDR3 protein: CASRNSILGVAGYGYTF
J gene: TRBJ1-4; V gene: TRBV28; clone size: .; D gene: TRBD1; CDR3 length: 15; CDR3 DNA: TGTGCCAGCAGCACAGCCGGGACAGGAAGAGAAAAACTGTTTTTT; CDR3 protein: CASSTAGTGREKLFF
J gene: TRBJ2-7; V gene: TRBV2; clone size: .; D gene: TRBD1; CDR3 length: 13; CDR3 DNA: TGTGCCAGTTACCGACAGGGGACTTACGAGCAGTACTTC; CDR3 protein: CASYRQGTYEQYF
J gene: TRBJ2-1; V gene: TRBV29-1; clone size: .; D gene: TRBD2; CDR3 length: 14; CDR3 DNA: TGCAGCGTTGAGGTGTTAGCGGGAGGCAATGAGCAGTTCTTC; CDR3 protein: CSVEVLAGGNEQFF
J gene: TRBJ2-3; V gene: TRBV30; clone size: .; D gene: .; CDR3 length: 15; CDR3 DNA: TGTGCCTGGAGTATTGGGGGAGGAGCGGGAGATACGCAGTATTTT; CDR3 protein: CAWSIGGGAGDTQYF
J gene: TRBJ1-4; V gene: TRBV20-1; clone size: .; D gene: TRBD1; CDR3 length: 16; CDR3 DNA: TGCAGTGCTAGATTAGGGACAGGTTACTCGGGGGAAAAACTGTTTTTT; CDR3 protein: CSARLGTGYSGEKLFF
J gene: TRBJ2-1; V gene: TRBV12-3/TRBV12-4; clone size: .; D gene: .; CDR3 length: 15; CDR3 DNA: TGTGCCAGCAATCCGCAACAGAGCTCCTACAATGAGCAGTTCTTC; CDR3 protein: CASNPQQSSYNEQFF
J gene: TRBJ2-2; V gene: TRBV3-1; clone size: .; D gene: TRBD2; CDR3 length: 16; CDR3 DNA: TGTGCCAGCAGCCGGACTAGCGGGAGGGCCCCCGGGGAGCTGTTTTTT; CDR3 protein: CASSRTSGRAPGELFF
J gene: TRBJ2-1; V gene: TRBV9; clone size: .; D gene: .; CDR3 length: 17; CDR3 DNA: TGTGCCAGCAGCGTAATAGCGGAGACACTCCTGGGGAATGAGCAGTTCTTC; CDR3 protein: CASSVIAETLLGNEQFF
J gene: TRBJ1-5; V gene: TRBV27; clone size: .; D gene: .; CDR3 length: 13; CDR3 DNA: TGTGCCAGCAGTGAGAACAGGAATCAGCCCCAGCATTTT; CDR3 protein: CASSENRNQPQHF
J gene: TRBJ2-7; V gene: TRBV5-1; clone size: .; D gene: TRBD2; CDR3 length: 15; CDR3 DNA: TGCGCCAGCAGCCCGGGACTAGCTGGGTTAGACGAGCAGTACTTC; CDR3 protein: CASSPGLAGLDEQYF
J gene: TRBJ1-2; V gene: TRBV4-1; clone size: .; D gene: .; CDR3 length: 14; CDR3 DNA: TGCGCCAGCAGCCAAGATTGGGAGTGGTATGGCTACACCTTC; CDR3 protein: CASSQDWEWYGYTF
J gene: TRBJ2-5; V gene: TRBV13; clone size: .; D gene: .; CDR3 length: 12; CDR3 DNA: TGTGCCAGCAGCTCCGGATGGGGAACCCAGTACTTC; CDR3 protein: CASSSGWGTQYF
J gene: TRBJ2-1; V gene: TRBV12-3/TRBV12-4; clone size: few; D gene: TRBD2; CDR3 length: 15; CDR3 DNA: TGTGCCAGCAGTTCCGGGACTAGCGTTTACAATGAGCAGTTCTTC; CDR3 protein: CASSSGTSVYNEQFF
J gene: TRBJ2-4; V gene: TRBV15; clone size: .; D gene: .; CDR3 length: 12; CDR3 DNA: TGTGCCACCAGCAGAGATCGGCACATTCAGTACTTC; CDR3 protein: CATSRDRHIQYF
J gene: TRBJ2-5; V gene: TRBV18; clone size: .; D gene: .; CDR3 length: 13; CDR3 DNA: TGTGCCACCCAACGGGGGCGCCAAGAGACCCAGTACTTC; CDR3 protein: CATQRGRQETQYF
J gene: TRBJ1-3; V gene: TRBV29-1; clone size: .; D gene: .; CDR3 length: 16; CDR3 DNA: TGCAGCGTTGAAGATCTGGGCGCCGGTTGGGGAAACACCATATATTTT; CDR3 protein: CSVEDLGAGWGNTIYF
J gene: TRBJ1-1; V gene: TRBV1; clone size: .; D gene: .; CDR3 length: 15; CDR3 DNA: TGCACCAGCAGGCCCCGGGAGGGGTGGGACACTGAAGCTTTCTTT; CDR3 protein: CTSRPREGWDTEAFF
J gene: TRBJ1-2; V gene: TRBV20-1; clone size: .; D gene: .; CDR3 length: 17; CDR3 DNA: TGCAGTGCTAGAGACCGGCGGGAGACAGCTCCCCTCCAGGGCTACACCTTC; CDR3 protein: CSARDRRETAPLQGYTF
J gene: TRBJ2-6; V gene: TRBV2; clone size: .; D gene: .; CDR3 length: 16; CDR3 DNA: TGTGCCAAAAACAGGGACCTAGGCTCTGGGGCCAACGTCCTGACTTTC; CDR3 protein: CAKNRDLGSGANVLTF
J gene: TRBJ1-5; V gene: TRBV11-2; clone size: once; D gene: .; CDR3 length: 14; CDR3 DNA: TGTGCCAGCGGGAAGGGGCTAGGCAATCAGCCCCAGCATTTT; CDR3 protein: CASGKGLGNQPQHF
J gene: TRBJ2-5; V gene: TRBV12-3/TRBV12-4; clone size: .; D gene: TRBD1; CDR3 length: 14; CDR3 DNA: TGTGCCAGCAGTGAACAGGGGGTAGGAGAGACCCAGTACTTC; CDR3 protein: CASSEQGVGETQYF
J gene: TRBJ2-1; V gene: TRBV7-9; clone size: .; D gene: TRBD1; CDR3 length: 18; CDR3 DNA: TGTGCCAGCAGCTTAGTAGGGGGCTTCTCGGGGATTCACAATGAGCAGTTCTTC; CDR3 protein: CASSLVGGFSGIHNEQFF
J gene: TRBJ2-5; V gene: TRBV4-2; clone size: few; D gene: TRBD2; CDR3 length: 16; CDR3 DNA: TGTGCCAGCAGCCAAGATCGGGGACTATTACAAGAGACCCAGTACTTC; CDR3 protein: CASSQDRGLLQETQYF
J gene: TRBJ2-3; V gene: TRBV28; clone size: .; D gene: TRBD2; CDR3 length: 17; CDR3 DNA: TGTGCCAGCAGTTCCGGACTAGCGGAAAGGGAGATGGATACGCAGTATTTT; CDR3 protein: CASSSGLAEREMDTQYF
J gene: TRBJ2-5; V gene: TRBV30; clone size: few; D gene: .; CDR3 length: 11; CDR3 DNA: TGTGCCTGGACCGGAGGGGAGACCCAGTACTTC; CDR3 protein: CAWTGGETQYF
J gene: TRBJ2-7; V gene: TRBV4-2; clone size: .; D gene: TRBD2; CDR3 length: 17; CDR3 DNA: TGTGCCAGCAGCCCCTCTATGCGGGAGATATCCACCTACGAGCAGTACTTC; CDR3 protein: CASSPSMREISTYEQYF
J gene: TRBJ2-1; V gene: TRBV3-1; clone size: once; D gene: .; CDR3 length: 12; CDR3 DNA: TGTGCCAGCAGCGACGTGGGGGGTGAGCAGTTCTTC; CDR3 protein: CASSDVGGEQFF
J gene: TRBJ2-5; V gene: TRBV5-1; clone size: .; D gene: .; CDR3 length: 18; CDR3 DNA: TGCGCCAGCAGCTTGAGGATTCAGCGCTGGACAAACCAAGAGACCCAGTACTTC; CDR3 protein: CASSLRIQRWTNQETQYF
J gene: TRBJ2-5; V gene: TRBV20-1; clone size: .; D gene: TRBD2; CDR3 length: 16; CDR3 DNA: TGCAGTGCTACCGGGACTAGCGGGAGAAGCCAAGAGACCCAGTACTTC; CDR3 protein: CSATGTSGRSQETQYF
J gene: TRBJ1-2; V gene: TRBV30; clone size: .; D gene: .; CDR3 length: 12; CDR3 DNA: TGTGCCTGGAGCGACGGAAACTATGGCTACACCTTC; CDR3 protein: CAWSDGNYGYTF
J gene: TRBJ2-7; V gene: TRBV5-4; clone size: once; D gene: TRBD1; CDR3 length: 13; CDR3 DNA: TGTGCCAGCAGCCAGGGACAGTCCAGCGAGCAGTACTTC; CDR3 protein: CASSQGQSSEQYF
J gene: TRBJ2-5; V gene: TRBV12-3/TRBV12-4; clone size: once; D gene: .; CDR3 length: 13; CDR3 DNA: TGTGCCAGCACCCCTAGTGCCCAAGAGACCCAGTACTTC; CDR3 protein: CASTPSAQETQYF
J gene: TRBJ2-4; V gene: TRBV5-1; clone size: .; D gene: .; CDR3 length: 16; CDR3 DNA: TGCGCCAGCAGCGCGCACCGGGACCCCGGGCCGGCCATTCAGTACTTC; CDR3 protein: CASSAHRDPGPAIQYF
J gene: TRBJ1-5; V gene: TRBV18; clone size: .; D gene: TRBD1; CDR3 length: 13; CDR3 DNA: TGTGCCAGCTCTACAGGGGAAAATCAGCCCCAGCATTTT; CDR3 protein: CASSTGENQPQHF
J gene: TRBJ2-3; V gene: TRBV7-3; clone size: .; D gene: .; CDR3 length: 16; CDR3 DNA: TGTGCCAGCAGCCGATTGCCAGGGAGTGTCCCAGATACGCAGTATTTT; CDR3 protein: CASSRLPGSVPDTQYF
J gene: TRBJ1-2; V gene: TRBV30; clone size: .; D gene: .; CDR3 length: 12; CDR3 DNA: TGTGCCTGGAGGTCGGTTAACTATGGCTACACCTTC; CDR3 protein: CAWRSVNYGYTF